This section outlines one TCR beta chain sequence together with its context. It lacks a known antigen. No per-base quality is available; no much larger clone lies one base away. Reading the label with the study, this specimen's time point is: newly diagnosed GD, antithyroid drugs for less than 3 months. RNA was extracted from PBMCs in TRIzol for both TCR sequencing and RNA sequencing. Graves' disease was diagnosed according to American Thyroid Association guidelines. Recruitment of patients was carried out at an endocrinology department in Xi'an, China. From each patient, nine milliliters of peripheral blood was collected into an EDTA anticoagulant tube. Ficoll Paque Plus density gradient separation was used to isolate PBMCs, and no further T cell sorting was done. An Agilent 2100 Bioanalyzer and agarose gel were used to check RNA quality, and a NanoDrop 2000 was used to measure RNA concentration.

The germline V gene encodes CDR1 DFQATT and CDR2 SNEGSKA (reference sequence). V is trimmed back by 3 bases and J by 3 bases, and the junction contains 5 bases that no gene match accounts for. The cysteine opens and the phenylalanine closes a CDR3 of 15 amino acids. The sequence is cut down to CDR3 DNA, 45 bases in frame from base 1. These data are taken from a study of regulatory T cells in long-lasting Graves disease listed by TCRdb under 2021. Study-level background: Newly diagnosed Graves' disease patients had taken antithyroid drugs for less than 3 months. Persistent Graves' disease patients were compared with newly diagnosed Graves' disease patients by peripheral blood TCR sequencing and RNA sequencing. The study was conducted in China and was registered as a clinical trial. A total of around 35 samples underwent TCR sequencing, from about 13 patients with persistent Graves' disease and approximately 20 patients with newly diagnosed Graves' disease.

Library preparation used multiplex PCR. Sequencing used an Illumina HiSeq 4000. CDR3 regions were amplified by Arm-PCR with iRepertoire HTBI primers to construct TCR beta libraries. Gel purification was performed on PCR products prior to sequencing. As for the authors' bioinformatics: Across samples, 62 TRBV and 15 or so TRBJ segments were identified and used for gene usage analysis of CDR3 amino acid clonotypes. COPE and FqMerger were used to merge the filtered high-quality paired reads into contigs. BLAST was used to align contigs to IMGT TRBV, TRBD and TRBJ reference genes, with CDR3 defined following IMGT. Highly expanded clones were defined as clonotypes with a frequency above 0.1%. Shannon entropy was used to measure repertoire diversity, and the Gini coefficient was used to measure V-J evenness. A clonotype found in more than one individual was treated as public. Using fastp at Q25 and MiXCR, TCRdb reprocessed the public reads and kept productive beta chains. CDR3 protein duplicates are merged, each entry listing the most common genes and DNA. These V and J calls are TCRdb output, not the study's own analysis. This sample is represented by about 420,000 distinct CDR3 sequences; roughly 15% of them were singletons. The ten largest make up 20% to 25% of the sample.

General findings and caveats noted by the study authors: Sequencing and analysis were limited to the TCR beta chain. Compared with newly diagnosed patients, patients with persistent Graves' disease had lower TCR Shannon entropy and fewer highly expanded clones, which suggests clonal expansion. The study examined only peripheral blood because the primary lesion, thyroid tissue, could not be accessed. The authors noted that the small sample size was a limitation that may lower accuracy. Persistent disease showed preferential use of TRBV28, TRBJ1-2 and TRBJ2-5, whereas newly diagnosed disease favored TRBV20-1 and TRBJ2-1. Patients with persistent disease shared more public clonotypes (around 2,500) than newly diagnosed patients did (around 1,000).

These data were also filed under a second study, of T cells in Graves' hyperthyroidism and ophthalmopathy. Per that second paper: Stable Graves' hyperthyroidism was defined as no progression to ophthalmopathy during 18 months of follow-up. Hyperthyroidism patients were aged 18 to 65 years and newly diagnosed, with disease duration of less than 2 months. The study excluded patients with uncontrolled infections, other autoimmune diseases, pregnancy or lactation. Diagnoses were based on clinical symptoms, serum thyroxine and TRAb, thyroid ultrasound and orbital computed tomography. The first round of RT-PCR for the TCR CDR3 was performed with the HTBI primer set and the Qiagen OneStep RT-PCR kit. Most expanded thyroid clonotypes (frequency above 0.001) were also detected in blood, a finding suggesting that blood repertoires may reflect thyroid immune responses. A 13 V-J signature model separated ophthalmopathy from stable hyperthyroidism, with 87.88% sensitivity and roughly 81% specificity in cross-validation and 80%/75% in testing. During validation, the model predicted progression to ophthalmopathy a median of roughly 7.1 months ahead of onset, with more than 55% sensitivity and about 72% specificity. TCR V-J signatures able to tell the groups apart were searched for in a discovery cohort of more than 90 patients, of whom more than 40 had Graves' ophthalmopathy and roughly 58 had stable Graves' hyperthyroidism. Whether ophthalmopathy could be predicted prospectively was tested in an independent validation cohort made up of 18 to 20 hyperthyroidism patients plus 17 patients who later progressed to ophthalmopathy. The 100 discovery patients were divided at random into training and test sets in a 7:3 ratio. The study also compared thyroid tissue and blood T-cell repertoires from about 6 Graves' hyperthyroidism patients. Following sampling, methimazole starting at 30 mg daily was given to hyperthyroidism patients, and high-dose intravenous methylprednisolone was given to ophthalmopathy patients. Libraries were constructed in a second round of multiplex PCR, after which size selection and purification were carried out. Libraries were sequenced paired-end with 100 bp reads on an Illumina HiSeq2000. SOAPnuke was used to process the raw data, with reads discarded if the reads contained adapters or uncalled bases, had a mean Phred below 15, or lacked an exact constant-primer or identifier match. High-quality paired reads were merged with COPE v1.2.5, and unique nucleotide sequences were defined as clonotypes. Clonotypes were aligned to IMGT TRBV, TRBD and TRBJ reference segments using MiTCR v1.1. The analysis included only V-J combinations with a frequency above 0.0001, which together covered 99.2% of the repertoires. The TCS score was defined as F50 (clonal expansion) divided by E x V (chaos), with BLOSUM62-based TCRdist calculated between CDR3 peptides within each V-J. Welch's t-statistics and random forest reduced roughly 500 V-J features to roughly 13, which were used in a naive Bayes classifier (R e1071). Sample size was not statistically predetermined, and blinding of investigators to group allocation was not performed. The paper describes TCR Vbeta CDR3 sequencing of some 130 peripheral blood samples, made up of some 42 ophthalmopathy patients, approximately 73 hyperthyroidism patients and 17 progressor patients.

Source: peripheral blood mononuclear cells (PBMCs), taken at new diagnosis, from a patient treated with antithyroid drugs. The sequence was collected from a young woman with Graves disease. Donor details come from another sample of the same person, matched by shared clones. The chain is encoded by TRBV20-1 joined to TRBJ2-3; 11 bases in the junction line up with TRBD2. The nucleotide sequence reads as follows: TGCAGTGCTAGCTCTGCTAGCGGGGGGACAGATACGCAGTATTTT. It translates to CSASSASGGTDTQYF.